The 21 T cell receptor beta chains given below trace back to one sample, sequenced in a study of shared T cell receptors in the human thymus. Profiled with immunoSEQ multiplex PCR; TCRdb holds only in-frame clones, not every one. Of about 660,000 clones listed, 88% are singletons. These same data were also listed under a study on human thymus T cells.

The sample comprised thymocytes. These receptors came from a boy in the first two years of life with a congenital heart defect.

This clone was picked up one time. The CDR3 is CASSNQVSGNTIYF. CDR3 in DNA: TGCGCCAGCAGTAATCAGGTTTCTGGAAACACCATATATTTT. This chain connects TRBV10-1 to TRBJ1-3; D ambiguous. This CDR3 is built from 14 residues. Trimming left V 5 bases short and J 1 base short, with 9 bases between. Germline V gene sequence: CDR1 WNHNN, CDR2 SYGVQD (reference sequence).

The chain couples TRBV9 to TRBJ2-2; tentative D call: TRBD1 (6 bases). The CDR3 runs to 13 residues. Germline V gene sequence: CDR1 SGDLS, CDR2 YYNGEE. V was clipped by 4 bases and J by 5 bases, with 9 bases between them. DNA of the CDR3: TGTGCCAGCAGCACAGGGTTGACCGGGGAGCTGTTTTTT. It is translated as CASSTGLTGELFF.

The CDR3 DNA reads TGTGCCAGCAACCCAATGGTGGGAGTAACCTACGAGCAGTACTTC. As protein: CASNPMVGVTYEQYF. V is TRBV28 and J is TRBJ2-7, with D possibly being TRBD2 (5 bases). The germline CDR1 and CDR2 sequences are MDHEN and SYDVKM. This CDR3 spans 15 amino acids. V shed 7 bases and J shed 2 bases, with 18 bases lying between them.

The chain employs TRBV9 and TRBJ2-1; possible D gene TRBD2, 6 bases. The CDR3 is 14 residues long. The germline gives CDR1 SGDLS, CDR2 YYNGEE. Trimming took 3 bases from V and 4 from J, leaving 11 bases between them. CDR3: CASSGASEYNEQFF. CDR3 bases: TGTGCCAGCAGCGGGGCTAGCGAATACAATGAGCAGTTCTTC.

The V gene is TRBV5-8, the J gene TRBJ2-7, with D possibly being TRBD1 (8 bases). V was shortened by 0 bases and J by 3 bases, with 25 bases between the two germline ends. Germline CDR1 SGHTS, CDR2 YDEGEE. This CDR3 region has 19 residues. The DNA of the CDR3 is TGTGCCAGCAGCTTGGGGCCGTGGGGACAGGCGGGAGAAGTCTACGAGCAGTACTTC. This encodes CASSLGPWGQAGEVYEQYF. Using reference TRBV5-8 and TRBJ2-7 for the parts outside the CDR3, the full variable domain is EAGVTQSPTHLIKTRGQQATLRCSPISGHTSVYWYQQALGLGLQFLLWYDEGEERNRGNFPPRFSGRQFPNYSSELNVNALELEDSALYLCASSLGPWGQAGEVYEQYFGPGTRLTVT.

This clone appeared a few times. The V gene is TRBV30, the J gene TRBJ2-3, with 8 bases aligning to TRBD2. V gave up 4 bases and J gave up 2 bases; unmatched junction bases: 5. The CDR3 sequence is 14 residues long. Germline CDR1 and CDR2: GTSNPN and SVGIG (reference sequence). The CDR3, as DNA: TGTGCCTGGAAACAAGCGGGAGACACAGATACGCAGTATTTT. It codes for CAWKQAGDTDTQYF.

V is TRBV18 and J is TRBJ2-1; TRBD2 aligns across 7 bases. CDR3 size: 15 residues. In germline, CDR1 is KGHSH, CDR2 LQKENI. V was pared by 3 bases and J by 6 bases, with 8 bases of the junction left unmatched. The CDR3 DNA sequence: TGTGCCAGCTCACCGGGAAGACTAGCTGGCAATGAGCAGTTCTTC. As protein: CASSPGRLAGNEQFF.

As for this clone: Other DNA sequences of this sample code for an identical CDR3. The chain is built from TRBV25-1 and TRBJ2-5; 14 nucleotides align to TRBD2. Germline V lookup: CDR1 MGHDK, CDR2 SYGVNS. J lost 4 bases, V lost 3 bases, and 4 bases had no gene match. The CDR3 length is 16 residues. The CDR3 DNA sequence: TGTGCCAGCAGTGAGGGACTAGCGGGAGTACGAGAGACCCAGTACTTC. Amino acid sequence: CASSEGLAGVRETQYF.

The rearrangement joins TRBV27 to TRBJ1-2, with 9 bases matching TRBD1. Germline V gives CDR1 MNHEY, CDR2 SMNVEV (reference sequence). The CDR3 is 15 amino acids. Trimming removed 5 bases from V and 5 bases from J; junction bases left unmatched: 9. In DNA form, the CDR3 reads TGTGCCAGCAGTCCCGCCCGGACAGGGGATTATGGCTACACCTTC. Encoded protein: CASSPARTGDYGYTF.

The chain joins TRBV7-9 to TRBJ2-5, with 9 bases aligning to TRBD1. Per germline, CDR1 SEHNR and CDR2 FQNEAQ (reference sequence). The CDR3 covers 16 residues. Trimming removed 1 base from V and 5 bases from J; junction bases left unmatched: 8. For the CDR3, the DNA is TGTGCCAGCAGCTTAGGCGGGACAGGGTCGGAGGAGACCCAGTACTTC. This sequence encodes CASSLGGTGSEETQYF. Combining the CDR3 with reference TRBV7-9 and TRBJ2-5 gives the whole variable domain DTGVSQNPRHKITKRGQNVTFRCDPISEHNRLYWYRQTLGQGPEFLTYFQNEAQLEKSRLLSDRFSAERPKGSFSTLEIQRTEQGDSAMYLCASSLGGTGSEETQYFGPGTRLLVL.

The chain recombines TRBV28 with TRBJ1-5; 8 positions match TRBD1. Unmatched junction bases numbered 7, after V lost 5 bases and J lost 4 bases. CDR3 length equals 15 residues. CDR1 is MDHEN, CDR2 SYDVKM, per germline. The CDR3 here is CASSPSGQVNQPQHF. As DNA, the CDR3 is TGTGCCAGCAGTCCGTCGGGACAGGTAAATCAGCCCCAGCATTTT.

The CDR3 protein is CASSEPGLTDYEQYF. In DNA, the CDR3 is TGCGCCAGCAGTGAGCCGGGACTAACGGACTACGAGCAGTACTTC. V gene TRBV10-1 combines with J gene TRBJ2-7; the match to TRBD2 covers 7 bases. J was trimmed by 3 bases and V by 2 bases; bases with no gene match: 7. The CDR3 runs to 15 residues. The germline gives CDR1 WNHNN, CDR2 SYGVQD (reference sequence).

This clone is a singleton in its sample. The rearrangement links TRBV25-1 to TRBJ2-5, with D maybe TRBD1 (7 bases). With 6 bases removed from V and 7 bases from J, the gap between germline ends came to 12 bases. The CDR3 covers 12 residues. Germline-derived CDR1 and CDR2 are MGHDK and SYGVNS. DNA for the CDR3: TGTGCCAGCAGGCGACAGGGAGGGACCCAGTACTTC. It encodes CASRRQGGTQYF.

The chain joins TRBV7-3 to TRBJ2-5, with TRBD1 identical over 7 bases. This CDR3 region has 14 residues. Trimming removed 5 bases from V and 2 bases from J; junction bases left unmatched: 5. CDR1 SGHTA and CDR2 FQGTGA come from the germline V gene. This CDR3 reads CASSPGTEQETQYF. The CDR3 DNA sequence: TGTGCCAGCAGCCCCGGGACAGAGCAAGAGACCCAGTACTTC.

This chain connects TRBV2 to TRBJ2-7; weak D call: TRBD2 (6 bases). Germline V gene lookup returns CDR1 SNHLY and CDR2 FYNNEI. V was cut by 6 bases and J by 2 bases, with 14 bases left in between. The CDR3 sequence is 14 residues long. In DNA, the CDR3 is TGTGCCAGCAGGGTCCGCGGGAATACCTACGAGCAGTACTTC. Translating gives CASRVRGNTYEQYF.

This clone was detected only a few times. The chain links TRBV27 to TRBJ1-5, with 10 bases matching TRBD1. Germline V gene lookup returns CDR1 MNHEY and CDR2 SMNVEV (reference sequence). V lost 5 bases and J lost 4; bases outside the gene matches: 11. The CDR3 runs 17 residues. CDR3 amino acids: CASSPERTGGRNQPQHF. The CDR3 DNA reads TGTGCCAGCAGTCCCGAAAGGACAGGGGGTAGAAATCAGCCCCAGCATTTT.

The chain carries TRBV29-1 and TRBJ1-1, with 7 positions matching TRBD1. The ends lost 0 bases at V and 11 bases at J; junction bases unmatched: 15. This CDR3 is built from 15 residues. CDR1 and CDR2 (germline): SQVTM, ANQGSEA. CDR3 DNA sequence: TGCAGCGTTGAAGATCGTCGGGACAGTCAAAAGGGGGCTTTCTTT. Translating it yields CSVEDRRDSQKGAFF.

The CDR3 is CAWSWGGSYEQYF. Here the CDR3 DNA reads TGTGCCTGGAGTTGGGGGGGCTCTTACGAGCAGTACTTC. This chain joins TRBV30 and TRBJ2-7; possibly TRBD2 for D (7 bases). There are 13 residues in the CDR3. V gave up 2 bases and J gave up 4 bases, with 12 bases separating them. The germline V gene encodes CDR1 GTSNPN and CDR2 SVGIG (reference sequence).

The chain is built from TRBV29-1 and TRBJ1-4; no clear D gene. Germline V gene lookup returns CDR1 SQVTM and CDR2 ANQGSEA. Trimming removed 6 bases from V and 6 bases from J, with 5 bases in between. There are 10 residues in the CDR3. CDR3 DNA sequence: TGCAGCGTGGAGCATGAAAAACTGTTTTTT. Translated: CSVEHEKLFF. The whole variable domain, remainder taken from reference TRBV29-1 and TRBJ1-4, is SAVISQKPSRDICQRGTSLTIQCQVDSQVTMMFWYRQQPGQSLTLIATANQGSEATYESGFVIDKFPISRPNLTFSTLTVSNMSPEDSSIYLCSVEHEKLFFGSGTQLSVL.

The V and J genes are TRBV4-2 and TRBJ2-7; maybe TRBD2 (6 bases). TRBJ2-1 matches the DNA end more closely, so the J call is doubtful. There are 12 residues in the CDR3. Germline V lookup: CDR1 LGHNA, CDR2 YNFKEQ. CDR3: CASSPGGDEQFF. The CDR3 DNA is TGTGCCAGCAGCCCTGGAGGGGATGAGCAGTTCTTC.

The rearrangement joins TRBV27 to TRBJ2-2, with a possible D match to TRBD1 (5 bases). The CDR3 spans 18 residues. Germline CDR1 is MNHEY and CDR2 is SMNVEV (reference sequence). Trimming cost V 3 bases and J 2 bases, with 19 bases left between them. CDR3: CASSFFPVRTLNTGELFF. DNA of the CDR3: TGTGCCAGCAGTTTCTTCCCGGTTAGGACACTAAACACCGGGGAGCTGTTTTTT.